The clone carrying this T cell receptor (beta chain) was counted at least ten times. Its matching antigen is unknown. MiXCR, run by TCRdb on the 5' RACE reads, gives a single entry per CDR3 protein. The table includes about 280,000 distinct CDR3 sequences, under 9% detected once. CDR3 length equals 13 residues. Per the germline V gene, CDR1 is MGHDK and CDR2 is SYGVNS. V lost 3 bases and J lost 3, with 8 bases in between. This entry belongs to a study of identical twins. Regarding the study as a whole: With monozygotic twins, out-of-frame TCR alpha sharing exceeded what models estimated. With abundant cord blood beta clonotypes, insertions were fewer; memory repertoires showed no such pattern.

The same specimen was also included in a second study, on yellow fever vaccine responses in identical twins. That publication notes: Reportedly, twins showed a vaccine T cell response that looked partly convergent and partly personalized.

The source is a woman under 30 in good health. The gene calls are TRBV25-1 and TRBJ1-2; tentatively, D is TRBD1 (5 bases). The sample was memory (CD45RO+) T cells sorted from blood. This CDR3 reads CASSEGPYYGYTF. The CDR3 nucleotides read TGTGCCAGCAGTGAGGGACCCTACTATGGCTACACCTTC.